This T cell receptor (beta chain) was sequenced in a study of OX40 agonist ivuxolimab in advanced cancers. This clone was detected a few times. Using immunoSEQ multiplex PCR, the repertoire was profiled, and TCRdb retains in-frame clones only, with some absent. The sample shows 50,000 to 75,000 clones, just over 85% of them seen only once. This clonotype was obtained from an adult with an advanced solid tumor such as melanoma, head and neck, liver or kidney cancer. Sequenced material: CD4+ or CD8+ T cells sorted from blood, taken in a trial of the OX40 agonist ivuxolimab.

CDR3 sequence reads: CASTGGSDTQYF. In DNA, the CDR3 is TGTGCCAGTACTGGTGGGTCAGATACGCAGTATTTT. V is TRBV19 and J is TRBJ2-3; D not certain. The germline V and J ends were trimmed by 7 bases and 4 bases, with 9 bases remaining between them. Germline CDR1 LNHDA, CDR2 SQIVND (reference sequence). There are 12 residues in the CDR3. Supplemented by reference TRBV19 and TRBJ2-3, the full variable domain reads DGGITQSPKYLFRKEGQNVTLSCEQNLNHDAMYWYRQDPGQGLRLIYYSQIVNDFQKGDIAEGYSVSREKKESFPLTVTSAQKNPTAFYLCASTGGSDTQYFGPGTRLTVL.